These 5 T cell receptor beta chains came from one sample sequenced in a study of cytomegalovirus exposure and HLA in healthy donors. PCR was performed using 60 Vbeta and 13 Jbeta primers. Profiling relied on immunoSEQ multiplex PCR, and the TCRdb table lists in-frame clones only, not all of them. The table lists about 160,000 clones, 65% to 80% of them singletons. Material: PBMCs. The receptor source for this set is a man aged 35 to 55 in good health and CMV-seropositive.

The chain is built from TRBV6-5 and TRBJ2-1; 9 nucleotides align to TRBD2. Germline V gives CDR1 MNHEY, CDR2 SVGAGI. J gave up 7 bases and V 0 bases, and 4 bases lay outside the gene matches. This CDR3 comprises 15 residues. The CDR3 loop is CASSYSLAGSNEQFF. DNA for the CDR3: TGTGCCAGCAGTTACTCGCTAGCGGGGTCGAATGAGCAGTTCTTC.

The chain recombines TRBV28 with TRBJ2-1; D might be TRBD2 (5 bases). Germline CDR1 reads MDHEN; CDR2 reads SYDVKM. V lost 8 bases, J lost 9 bases, and 8 bases lay in between. There are 10 residues in the CDR3. The CDR3 DNA follows: TGTGCCAGCGCGGGCGCTGAGCAGTTCTTC. It translates to CASAGAEQFF.

This sequence joins TRBV5-1 and TRBJ1-2, with 7 bases matching TRBD1. The CDR3 has 14 amino acids. The trim removed 4 bases at V and 8 bases at J, leaving 11 bases unmatched. Germline lookup yields CDR1 SGHRS and CDR2 YFSETQ. The CDR3 nucleotides read TGCGCCAGCAGCATACAGGGACAGTATGAAGGCTACACCTTC. Its protein is CASSIQGQYEGYTF.

The chain employs TRBV14 and TRBJ2-5; TRBD1 is a possible D gene (5 bases). V dropped 1 base and J dropped 7 bases, with 16 bases sitting between them. From germline, CDR1 is SGHDN and CDR2 FVKESK. The CDR3 contains 15 residues. CDR3 coding DNA: TGTGCCAGCAGCCAAGCGTCAACAGTCCAGGGGACCCAGTACTTC. Translated: CASSQASTVQGTQYF.

The V call is TRBV15, the J call TRBJ1-3, with D perhaps TRBD1 (6 bases). The germline V gene has CDR1 LNHNV and CDR2 YYDKDF (reference sequence). The CDR3 consists of 17 residues. Deletions cut 2 bases from V and 2 bases from J, with 16 bases between. CDR3 DNA: TGTGCCACCAGCAGATCCTCGACAGGACTCACTGGAAACACCATATATTTT. Translated: CATSRSSTGLTGNTIYF.